This TCR beta chain was identified in a study of Ad26.COV2.S vaccination and SARS-CoV-2 variants. This CDR3 contains 13 residues. Trimming took off 3 bases at V and 3 bases at J, with 6 bases between the two ends. The germline CDR1 and CDR2 sequences are MNHEY and SMNVEV (reference sequence). Clones were read by immunoSEQ multiplex PCR, and TCRdb kept only the in-frame ones, dropping some. The table lists fewer than 500,000 clones, about 93% of them singletons. Study-level findings and limits: Assessments of TCR breadth and depth may have underestimated the total T cell responses.

The sample's treatment: some 19 received Ad26.COV2.S at low or high dose, single or two shots; about 5 received placebo; per-sample allocation not given. The samples were gathered on day 63 after the first injection of vaccine or placebo. This clone has more than one count but fewer than ten. What it recognizes is unknown. This sample includes further DNA sequences coding for the same CDR3. The chain joins TRBV27 to TRBJ2-1, with D maybe TRBD2 (5 bases). The sample in question was peripheral blood, obtained in a trial of Ad26.COV2.S vaccine versus placebo. This sequence was found in a person between 18 and 59 years old who received the Ad26.COV2.S COVID-19 vaccine or a placebo. Here the CDR3 DNA reads TGTGCCAGCAGTTTGGGGAGCTACAATGAGCAGTTCTTC. This codes for CASSLGSYNEQFF.